Presented here are 2 T cell receptor beta chains from one specimen sequenced in a study of cytomegalovirus exposure and HLA in healthy donors. The PCR used 60 Vbeta and 13 Jbeta primers. Generated by immunoSEQ multiplex PCR, the TCRdb table keeps only in-frame clones and is missing some. In all, the sample yields approximately 92,000 clones. Sequences were obtained from PBMCs. These receptors came from a woman aged 25 to 39 in good health and CMV-seronegative.

The J gene is TRBJ1-1, the V gene TRBV7-8; 7 bases match TRBD1. The J segment lost 0 bases and the V segment lost 5 bases, leaving 12 bases of the junction unmatched. The CDR3 spans 17 residues. Germline CDR1 is SGHVS and CDR2 is FQNEAQ. In nucleotides, the CDR3 is TGTGCCAGCAGCCCGGGGACAGCCATCTACCTGAACACTGAAGCTTTCTTT. This sequence encodes CASSPGTAIYLNTEAFF.

The chain combines TRBV5-1 with TRBJ2-1, with unresolved D. This CDR3 spans 13 amino acids. Deletions cut 1 base from V and 10 bases from J, with 12 bases between. Germline V lookup: CDR1 SGHRS, CDR2 YFSETQ. The CDR3 sequence is CASSLTPQREQFF. CDR3 DNA: TGCGCCAGCAGCTTGACTCCTCAGCGAGAGCAGTTCTTC.